What follows are 25 T cell receptor beta chains derived from one specimen sequenced in a study of blood T cell repertoires in COVID-19. Clones were read by immunoSEQ multiplex PCR, and TCRdb kept only the in-frame ones, dropping some. This sample carries 55,000 to 65,000 clones, more than 80% of them seen once, and the ten largest clones take under 35%. Sequencing was carried out using peripheral blood. These receptors were collected from a man aged 55 to 69 with COVID-19, enrolled during active disease.

This clone was seen a handful of times. The chain uses TRBV5-1 and TRBJ2-2, with D uncertain. Germline V gene data show CDR1 as SGHRS and CDR2 as YFSETQ. V lost 3 bases to trimming and J lost 5 bases, with 8 bases between them. CDR3 length: 13 residues. In DNA, the CDR3 is TGCGCCAGCAGCTCGACAACAACCGGGGAGCTGTTTTTT. This translates into CASSSTTTGELFF.

The genes are TRBV29-1 and TRBJ1-1; TRBD1 matches 10 bases. This CDR3 contains 13 residues. CDR1 is SQVTM and CDR2 is ANQGSEA in the germline V gene. V lost 7 bases to trimming and J lost 4 bases; unmatched junction nucleotides: 6. CDR3 protein: CSAGTGEGTEAFF. The DNA for the CDR3 is TGCAGCGCCGGGACAGGGGAGGGCACTGAAGCTTTCTTT.

This rearrangement joins TRBV5-4 to TRBJ1-5; D is unresolved. V was cut by 1 base and J by 4 bases, with 3 bases left in between. The germline CDR1 and CDR2 sequences are SGHNT and YYREEE (reference sequence). The CDR3 consists of 12 residues. This CDR3 reads CASSLLNQPQHF. CDR3 DNA sequence: TGTGCCAGCAGCTTGCTGAATCAGCCCCAGCATTTT. The variable domain in full, completed from reference TRBV5-4 and TRBJ1-5, reads ETGVTQSPTHLIKTRGQQVTLRCSSQSGHNTVSWYQQALGQGPQFIFQYYREEENGRGNFPPRFSGLQFPNYSSELNVNALELDDSALYLCASSLLNQPQHFGDGTRLSIL.

The chain is built from TRBV9 and TRBJ2-1; 10 bases map to TRBD1. This CDR3 comprises 16 residues. V was clipped by 4 bases and J by 8 bases; unmatched bases: 12. Germline V gene data show CDR1 as SGDLS and CDR2 as YYNGEE. As DNA, the CDR3 is TGTGCCAGCAGCCCCATTAGGGGACAGGGGCTGCATGAGCAGTTCTTC. Translated: CASSPIRGQGLHEQFF.

This chain links TRBV7-2 with TRBJ1-2; 7 nucleotides align to TRBD1. Trimming removed 5 bases from V and 5 bases from J; junction bases left unmatched: 5. CDR1 is SGHTA, CDR2 FQGNSA, per germline. CDR3 length equals 13 residues. In DNA, the CDR3 is TGTGCCAGCAGCAACGACAGGGTTTATGGCTACACCTTC. The encoded protein is CASSNDRVYGYTF.

The rearrangement links TRBV2 to TRBJ2-6, with 14 bases identical to TRBD2. Trimming cost V 10 bases and J 4 bases; bases outside gene matches: 12. Germline assignment: CDR1 SNHLY and CDR2 FYNNEI. The CDR3 runs to 18 residues. The CDR3 region has the DNA TGTGCCAACAAACCGACGGGACTAGCGGGAGTGGGGGCCAACGTCCTGACTTTC. This translates into CANKPTGLAGVGANVLTF.

This clone was found a few times. The rearrangement uses TRBV27 and TRBJ2-7, with a possible D match to TRBD1 (5 bases). The CDR3 spans 14 residues. Per germline, CDR1 MNHEY and CDR2 SMNVEV (reference sequence). Trimming removed 2 bases from V and 0 bases from J, with 8 bases in between. This chain's CDR3 is CASSLRGTSYEQYF. The DNA for the CDR3 is TGTGCCAGCAGTTTAAGGGGCACCTCCTACGAGCAGTACTTC.

This sequence joins TRBV4-2 and TRBJ1-4; TRBD1 agrees at 8 bases. The CDR3 extends over 14 amino acids. V gave up 4 bases and J gave up 11 bases; unmatched junction bases: 9. The germline V gene encodes CDR1 LGHNA and CDR2 YNFKEQ. The CDR3 coding sequence is TGTGCCAGCAGCCCCGGACAGGGAGAGGGGAAACTGTTTTTT. Translating it yields CASSPGQGEGKLFF.

The V gene is TRBV3-1 (or the pseudogene TRBV3-2), the J gene TRBJ2-7, with a tentative D call TRBD2 (5 bases). Trimming stripped 3 bases from V and 2 bases from J, with 11 bases between. CDR3 length: 14 residues. Looked up from germline, CDR1 is LGHDT and CDR2 is YNNKEL (reference sequence). The CDR3 DNA sequence: TGTGCCAGCAGCCACCCCGGGGAAACCTACGAGCAGTACTTC. Protein: CASSHPGETYEQYF.

The genes are TRBV9 and TRBJ2-1, with 7 bases aligning to TRBD2. Germline V gene data show CDR1 as SGDLS and CDR2 as YYNGEE. Losses at the gene ends were 0 bases for V and 0 bases for J; bases not matched to a gene: 3. The CDR3 spans 16 residues. The chain's CDR3 is CASSVGRGNSYNEQFF. The CDR3 bases are TGTGCCAGCAGCGTAGGGCGGGGGAACTCCTACAATGAGCAGTTCTTC.

The J gene is TRBJ2-3, the V gene TRBV7-6; possibly TRBD2 for D (6 bases). Germline lookup yields CDR1 SGHVS and CDR2 FNYEAQ. V was pared by 0 bases and J by 0 bases, with 7 bases between. The CDR3 runs to 15 residues. For the CDR3, the DNA is TGTGCCAGCAGCTTAGCGCGGGGAAGCACAGATACGCAGTATTTT. Translated, it gives CASSLARGSTDTQYF.

The chain links TRBV11-3 to TRBJ2-5, with D possibly TRBD1 on 6 matching bases. Per germline, CDR1 SGHNT and CDR2 YENEEA. Trimming removed 5 bases from V and 4 bases from J, with 11 bases in between. The CDR3 is made up of 13 amino acids. DNA of the CDR3: TGTGCCAGCAGCCGACACAGGGCAGAGACCCAGTACTTC. This codes for CASSRHRAETQYF.

The chain links TRBV7-2 to TRBJ2-5, with D possibly being TRBD2 (5 bases). The CDR3 totals 15 residues. Germline CDR1 SGHTA, CDR2 FQGNSA. V lost 6 bases, J lost 5 bases, and 19 bases lay in between. The CDR3 DNA reads as TGTGCCAGCAGTAGTTCGGCGGCGGGCTTTGAGACCCAGTACTTC. Amino acids: CASSSSAAGFETQYF.

The V call is TRBV10-1, the J call TRBJ1-5, with D uncertain. Germline V lookup: CDR1 WNHNN, CDR2 SYGVQD (reference sequence). Trimming cost V 4 bases and J 2 bases, with 15 bases left between them. This CDR3 is built from 16 residues. The DNA for the CDR3 is TGCGCCAGCAGTGTCGGAAGGGAGTATGGCAATCAGCCCCAGCATTTT. This encodes CASSVGREYGNQPQHF.

A word on this clone: The sample carries other DNA sequences with the same CDR3. V usage is TRBV5-1 and J usage is TRBJ2-1; 14 bases map to TRBD2. V was pared by 1 base and J by 10 bases, with 4 bases of the junction left unmatched. The germline CDR1 and CDR2 sequences are SGHRS and YFSETQ. This CDR3 is built from 15 residues. The CDR3 reads CASSLRLAGGNEQFF. The DNA of the CDR3 is TGCGCCAGCAGCTTGCGACTAGCGGGAGGGAACGAGCAGTTCTTC.

This clone came up once. The genes are TRBV9 and TRBJ2-2, with TRBD1 as a possible D gene (6 bases). CDR1 SGDLS and CDR2 YYNGEE come from the germline V gene. The germline V and J ends were trimmed by 2 bases and 2 bases, with 10 bases remaining between them. The length of the CDR3 is 15 residues. CDR3 in amino acids: CASSVRTENTGELFF. The CDR3, as DNA: TGTGCCAGCAGCGTTCGGACAGAAAACACCGGGGAGCTGTTTTTT.

The chain combines TRBV6-4 with TRBJ2-7, with D perhaps matching TRBD1 (5 bases). Deletions cut 5 bases from V and 4 bases from J, with 15 bases between. Germline V gene lookup returns CDR1 MRHNA and CDR2 SNTAGT. The CDR3 extends over 14 amino acids. The CDR3: CASSPIGQPYEQYF. CDR3 bases: TGTGCCAGCAGTCCGATAGGACAACCTTACGAGCAGTACTTC.

This chain links TRBV19 with TRBJ2-3; 11 bases fit TRBD2. Losses at the gene ends were 8 bases for V and 0 bases for J; bases not matched to a gene: 1. The CDR3 runs 14 residues. Germline loops: CDR1 LNHDA, CDR2 SQIVND (reference sequence). Here the CDR3 DNA reads TGTGCCAGTGGGACTAGCGGAAGCACAGATACGCAGTATTTT. This sequence encodes CASGTSGSTDTQYF.

The chain is built from TRBV4-1 and TRBJ2-2; 11 bases are shared with TRBD1. Per the germline V gene, CDR1 is MGHRA and CDR2 is YSYEKL. The CDR3 runs to 16 residues. J was trimmed by 6 bases and V by 0 bases; bases with no gene match: 3. The CDR3 region is CASSQEGQGASGELFF. The CDR3 nucleotides are TGCGCCAGCAGCCAAGAAGGACAGGGGGCCTCCGGGGAGCTGTTTTTT.

J is TRBJ2-7 and V is TRBV30; tentatively, D is TRBD1 (6 bases). From germline, CDR1 is GTSNPN and CDR2 SVGIG (reference sequence). The V end lost 2 bases, the J end lost 3 bases, and 11 bases lay between the germline ends. The CDR3 spans 13 residues. The DNA for the CDR3 is TGTGCCTGGAGTACGCGGACAGACTACGAGCAGTACTTC. Its protein product is CAWSTRTDYEQYF.

The rearrangement uses TRBV7-9 and TRBJ2-3, with unresolved D. V gave up 2 bases and J gave up 0 bases, with 15 bases separating them. Germline lookup yields CDR1 SEHNR and CDR2 FQNEAQ (reference sequence). This CDR3 is built from 17 residues. CDR3 nucleotides: TGTGCCAGCAGCTTACCTTGGGTAGCCCAGAGCACAGATACGCAGTATTTT. Translation: CASSLPWVAQSTDTQYF.

V gene TRBV27 combines with J gene TRBJ2-3, with D perhaps TRBD2 (6 bases). The CDR3 is made up of 15 amino acids. Germline lookup yields CDR1 MNHEY and CDR2 SMNVEV (reference sequence). V dropped 1 base and J dropped 5 bases, with 13 bases sitting between them. In DNA form, the CDR3 reads TGTGCCAGCAGTTTATTCGGGGTCGGGGGAGATACGCAGTATTTT. Its translation is CASSLFGVGGDTQYF.

Comments on this clone: Other DNA sequences in the same sample also yield this CDR3. The chain combines TRBV19 with TRBJ2-1; TRBD1 matches at 9 bases. The trim removed 5 bases at V and 1 base at J, leaving 3 bases unmatched. The CDR3 has 15 amino acids. Germline loops: CDR1 LNHDA, CDR2 SQIVND (reference sequence). CDR3 loop: CASSPDRGSYNEQFF. In DNA form, the CDR3 reads TGTGCCAGTAGTCCCGACAGGGGGTCCTACAATGAGCAGTTCTTC.

The gene calls are TRBV5-1 and TRBJ1-1; D may be TRBD1 (5 bases). The V end lost 4 bases, the J end lost 5 bases, and 18 bases lay between the germline ends. Germline V gene data show CDR1 as SGHRS and CDR2 as YFSETQ. The CDR3 covers 15 residues. In nucleotides, the CDR3 is TGCGCCAGCAGCCTAAACAGGCCTCCCATAACTGAAGCTTTCTTT. It encodes CASSLNRPPITEAFF.

The chain recombines TRBV25-1 with TRBJ1-2; TRBD1 might be the D (5 bases). This CDR3 contains 15 residues. V was pared by 2 bases and J by 0 bases, with 10 bases between. Germline V lookup: CDR1 MGHDK, CDR2 SYGVNS. The CDR3 region has the DNA TGTGCCAGCAGTGAAAACAGGCTTTCTAACTATGGCTACACCTTC. It codes for CASSENRLSNYGYTF.